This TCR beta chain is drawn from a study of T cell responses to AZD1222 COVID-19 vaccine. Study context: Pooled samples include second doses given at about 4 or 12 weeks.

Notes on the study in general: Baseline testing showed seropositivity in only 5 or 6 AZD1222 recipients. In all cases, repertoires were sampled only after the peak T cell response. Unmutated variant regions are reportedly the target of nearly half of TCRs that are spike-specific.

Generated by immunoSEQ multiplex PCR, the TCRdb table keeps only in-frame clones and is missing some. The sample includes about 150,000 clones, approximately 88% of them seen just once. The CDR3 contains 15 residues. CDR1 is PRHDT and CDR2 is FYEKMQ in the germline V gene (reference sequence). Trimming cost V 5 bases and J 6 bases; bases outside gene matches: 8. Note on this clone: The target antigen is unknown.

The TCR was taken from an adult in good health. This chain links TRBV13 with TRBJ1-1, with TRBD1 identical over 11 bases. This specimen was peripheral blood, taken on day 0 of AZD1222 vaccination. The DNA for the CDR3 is TGTGCCAGCAGCCCAGGACAGGGGGCATGGGCTGAAGCTTTCTTT. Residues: CASSPGQGAWAEAFF.